This section outlines one TCR beta chain sequence together with its context. The sample belongs to a study of blood T cell repertoires in COVID-19. This CDR3 spans 16 amino acids. In germline, CDR1 is LNHDA, CDR2 SQIVND (reference sequence). J lost 2 bases, V lost 6 bases, and 8 bases had no gene match. The assay was immunoSEQ multiplex PCR, and TCRdb's table has in-frame clones only and misses some. Seen here are under 450,000 clones, around 88% observed once, and the top ten hold around 12%. Sequencing was performed on peripheral blood. This TCR came from a woman in her forties or fifties with COVID-19, enrolled during active disease. The rearrangement links TRBV19 to TRBJ1-2, with TRBD1 identical over 11 bases. The chain's CDR3 is CASSLPGQGANYGYTF. The CDR3 bases are TGTGCCAGTAGCCTCCCAGGACAGGGGGCCAACTATGGCTACACCTTC.